Listed below are T cell receptor beta chains from one sample, sequenced in a study of post-analysis software for immune sequencing data. TCRdb reanalysed the PCR reads using MiXCR and keeps one entry per CDR3 protein. The sample has 650,000 to 850,000 distinct CDR3 sequences, around 46% seen once. Material: blood. The receptors originated from a girl aged 10-17 years with multiple sclerosis. Each CDR3 is given with its conserved first and last residue. The D gene is left open where the match is weak. Some rows have no size entry. The others give once, few or many, or a class for an expanded clone.

v_call	d_call	clone_size	j_call	cdr3_nt	cdr3_aa
TRBV27	.	.	TRBJ1-2	TGTGCCAGCAGTTTATCGGCGCAGGGCTTGGACTACACCTTC	CASSLSAQGLDYTF
TRBV20-1	.	few	TRBJ2-7	TGCAGTGCTAGCGGGGAGTCCTACGAGCAGTACTTC	CSASGESYEQYF
TRBV3-1	.	.	TRBJ2-3	TGTGCCAGCAGCCAAGATGGTTTTGGAGCCCCGCTGGCGTATTTT	CASSQDGFGAPLAYF
TRBV10-3	TRBD2	.	TRBJ2-1	TGTGCCATCAGGACCGGGACTAGCGGGCAAGAGCAGTTCTTC	CAIRTGTSGQEQFF
TRBV7-2	TRBD2	once	TRBJ2-4	TGTGCCAGCAGCTTAGCGGCTAGCGGGGGGAATGAGCAGTACTTC	CASSLAASGGNEQYF
TRBV27	.	.	TRBJ2-3	TGTGCCAGCACCAATAGGGGCCTAGGGGGCACAGATACGCAGTATTTT	CASTNRGLGGTDTQYF
TRBV20-1	TRBD2	few	TRBJ2-7	TGCAGTGCTAGGGACCCCCGCGGGAGTTACGAGCAGTACTTC	CSARDPRGSYEQYF
TRBV7-9	.	few	TRBJ1-2	TGTGCCAGCAGCCGCGGTGGACAGCAAACCTATGGCTACACCTTC	CASSRGGQQTYGYTF
TRBV12-3/TRBV12-4	.	.	TRBJ1-2	TGTGCCAGCAGTTTAGACAGGGTTGGAGCTAATGGCTACACCTTC	CASSLDRVGANGYTF
TRBV20-1	.	many	TRBJ2-7	TGCAGTGCGAAAAGGACAGAGGGTAACTACGAGCAGTACTTC	CSAKRTEGNYEQYF
TRBV9	TRBD1	.	TRBJ2-7	TGTGCCAGCAGCGTAGGGGACAGGGTTCTCGAGCAGTACTTC	CASSVGDRVLEQYF
TRBV6-2/TRBV6-3	.	few	TRBJ2-7	TGTGCCAGCAGTTACCCGAGGGGTTACGAGCAGTACTTC	CASSYPRGYEQYF
TRBV3-1	.	.	TRBJ2-7	TGTGCCAGCAGCTTCGAGGAGGGGCACGAGCAGTACTTC	CASSFEEGHEQYF
TRBV29-1	.	few	TRBJ2-6	TGCAGCGTTGAGGTGACTGGGGCCAACGTCCTGACTTTC	CSVEVTGANVLTF
TRBV7-2	.	.	TRBJ2-5	TGTGCCAGCAGCTTACTTACGGGAGAGGTAGCTCGGACCCAGTACTTC	CASSLLTGEVARTQYF
TRBV20-1	.	.	TRBJ2-5	TGCAGTGCTAGATTTATACAAGAGACCCAGTACTTC	CSARFIQETQYF
TRBV4-2	TRBD1	.	TRBJ2-1	TGTGCCAGCAGCCAATTGGGACAGGGTCGTCATGAGCAGTTCTTC	CASSQLGQGRHEQFF
TRBV29-1	.	.	TRBJ2-3	TGCAGCGTTGAACGTGGGGCTACCCTTGGCACAGATACGCAGTATTTT	CSVERGATLGTDTQYF
TRBV10-3	TRBD2	.	TRBJ2-5	TGTGCCATCAGTGACGGGAGGCCACAAGAGACCCAGTACTTC	CAISDGRPQETQYF
TRBV11-3	.	few	TRBJ2-1	TGTGCCAGCAGCTCTAGCTCTTTAGGGGACAATGAGCAGTTCTTC	CASSSSSLGDNEQFF
TRBV12-3/TRBV12-4	.	.	TRBJ2-4	TGTGCCAGCCGCTCTTCGCCGGACTACTTAGCCAAAAACATTCAGTACTTC	CASRSSPDYLAKNIQYF
TRBV20-1	TRBD1	.	TRBJ2-7	TGCAGTGCTGATCGAGGACAGGGTTTCTACGAGCAGTACTTC	CSADRGQGFYEQYF
TRBV7-8	TRBD1	.	TRBJ1-6	TGTGCCAGCAGGCCCAGCTCGGGTCGACAGGGGAATTCACCCCTCCACTTT	CASRPSSGRQGNSPLHF
TRBV7-9	TRBD2	.	TRBJ2-7	TGTGCCAGCAGCTTAGGACCTCAAGGACTAGCGGGAATCGAGCAGTACTTC	CASSLGPQGLAGIEQYF
TRBV14	.	.	TRBJ2-7	TGTGCCAGCAGCCAAGAACTTACCGGGGAGCAGTACTTC	CASSQELTGEQYF
TRBV15	.	.	TRBJ2-5	TGTGCCACCAGCAGAGGCCGGGACACGGAGACCCAGTACTTC	CATSRGRDTETQYF
TRBV5-1	.	many	TRBJ2-5	TGTGCCAGCAGCCAACAAGAGACCCAGTACTTC	CASSQQETQYF
TRBV5-1	.	.	TRBJ2-4	TGCGCCAGCAGTTTGAACCCCACCCAAAACATTCAGTACTTC	CASSLNPTQNIQYF
TRBV20-1	.	.	TRBJ2-5	TGCAGTGCTAGAGATAGCGGCAGGACAGCCAGAGAGACCCAGTACTTC	CSARDSGRTARETQYF
TRBV12-3/TRBV12-4	TRBD2	once	TRBJ2-5	TGTGCCAGCAGTTCCTGGACTAGCGGGAGCGGGACCCAGTACTTC	CASSSWTSGSGTQYF